This T cell receptor (beta chain) was obtained from a study of blood T cell repertoires in COVID-19. TCRdb's copy holds only in-frame clones and misses some; the assay was immunoSEQ multiplex PCR. Found here are 180,000 or so clones, under 85% of them singletons; the top ten hold more than 8%. Sequencing was performed on peripheral blood. The TCR sequence derives from a woman older than 75 with acute or convalescent COVID-19.

The CDR3 region has the DNA TGCGCCAGCAGTTCGGAACTAGTTAATGAGCAGTTCTTC. This sequence encodes CASSSELVNEQFF. The genes are TRBV5-1 and TRBJ2-1; D might be TRBD2 (5 bases). CDR1 is SGHRS, CDR2 YFSETQ, per germline. The ends were cut back, 5 bases at V and 7 bases at J, with 13 bases in the middle. This CDR3 is 13 amino acids long.